A selection of T cell receptor beta chains follows, all from one sample in a study of identical twins. TCRdb re-derived calls from the 5' RACE reads in MiXCR, one entry per CDR3 protein. This repertoire shows around 480,000 distinct CDR3 sequences, over 11% found once; its top ten account for 0.95% to 1%. These data are also associated with another study on yellow fever vaccine responses in identical twins.

Specimen: CD4+ T cells sorted from blood. These receptors all stem from a woman aged 18-35 years in good health. Both conserved end residues are part of each CDR3. Each record gives: V gene, J gene, CDR3 protein.

TRBV4-3	TRBJ2-7	CASSQGLSGLGGPIYEQYF
TRBV18	TRBJ2-2	CASSPVNSPNTGELFF
TRBV29-1	TRBJ2-3	CSHLEENTDTQYF
TRBV7-9	TRBJ2-4	CASSLEGQGIRNIQYF
TRBV18	TRBJ2-3	CASSPSSVGTDTQYF
TRBV6-2/TRBV6-3	TRBJ2-1	CASSHGNEQFF
TRBV3-1	TRBJ2-5	CASSRLGTAGSETQYF
TRBV6-2/TRBV6-3	TRBJ2-2	CASTLAVTGELFF
TRBV28	TRBJ2-1	CASSSARGISYNEQFF
TRBV4-2	TRBJ2-5	CASSDLAGGQETQYF
TRBV10-3	TRBJ2-7	CAISSTSGRAGSYEQYF
TRBV20-1	TRBJ2-7	CSAPGRDSYEQYF